A single sample is the source of the 27 T cell receptor beta chains below, sequenced in a study of T-cell memory formation after mild COVID-19. One entry per CDR3 protein, called by TCRdb with MiXCR from the 5' RACE reads. The sample shows 95,000 to 110,000 distinct CDR3 sequences, 13% to 15% of them seen only once. The sequencing input was PBMCs or a T cell subset sorted from them (not recorded which). These receptors came from a man between 18 and 35 years old who had mild COVID-19 (a few samples of this study predate the infection). Cell type and time point are not known.

This chain connects TRBV11-2 to TRBJ2-1; 7 bases match TRBD2. The ends lost 0 bases at V and 4 bases at J; junction bases unmatched: 3. CDR3 length equals 15 residues. Germline V gene lookup returns CDR1 SGHAT and CDR2 FQNNGV. Here the CDR3 DNA reads TGTGCCAGCAGCTTAGAAGCGGGGAATTACAATGAGCAGTTCTTC. This encodes CASSLEAGNYNEQFF.

With regard to this clonotype: A much larger clone lies one base from this, so it may be a read error. The rearrangement links TRBV4-2 to TRBJ1-2, with TRBD1 as a possible D gene (5 bases). Per germline, CDR1 LGHNA and CDR2 YNFKEQ. Trimming left V 0 bases short and J 4 bases short, with 18 bases between. The CDR3 has 17 residues. Here the CDR3 DNA reads TGTGCCAGCAGCCAAGAAGTAAGCGGGGACCCTGGCTATGGCTACACCTTC. This translates into CASSQEVSGDPGYGYTF.

This clonotype was counted only a few times. The CDR3 region is CASSFGRGNEQFF. In nucleotides, the CDR3 is TGTGCCAGCAGTTTCGGCAGGGGAAATGAGCAGTTCTTC. The J gene is TRBJ2-1, the V gene TRBV27; D possibly corresponds to TRBD1 (6 bases). CDR1 is MNHEY, CDR2 SMNVEV, per germline (reference sequence). Trimming took off 3 bases at V and 7 bases at J, with 10 bases between the two ends. The CDR3 contains 13 residues.

In its sample, this clonotype was seen a few times. The rearrangement uses TRBV15 and TRBJ1-5; D unclear. The germline V and J ends were trimmed by 0 bases and 4 bases, with 10 bases remaining between them. This CDR3 is built from 15 residues. Germline V gives CDR1 LNHNV, CDR2 YYDKDF (reference sequence). The CDR3, as DNA: TGTGCCACCAGCAGAGAAAGGCTCGGTAATCAGCCCCAGCATTTT. Its translation: CATSRERLGNQPQHF.

This clonotype was detected many times. The V gene is TRBV30, the J gene TRBJ2-7; maybe TRBD1 (5 bases). Trimming took off 2 bases at V and 0 bases at J, with 8 bases between the two ends. This CDR3 region has 13 residues. The V gene's germline CDR1 is GTSNPN and CDR2 SVGIG (reference sequence). CDR3 coding DNA: TGTGCCTGGAGTTTCGACAGCTCCTACGAGCAGTACTTC. This codes for CAWSFDSSYEQYF.

This clonotype was seen just once. The chain is built from TRBV7-8 and TRBJ1-5; D ambiguous. Trimming pared 4 bases from V and 1 base from J, leaving 14 bases between. CDR1 and CDR2 (germline): SGHVS, FQNEAQ. The CDR3 has 16 amino acids. CDR3 sequence: CASSSSSGFSNQPQHF. CDR3 nucleotide sequence: TGTGCCAGCAGCTCAAGCAGTGGTTTCAGCAATCAGCCCCAGCATTTT.

The chain links TRBV20-1 to TRBJ2-2; TRBD1 might be the D (6 bases). This CDR3 spans 16 amino acids. The germline gives CDR1 DFQATT, CDR2 SNEGSKA (reference sequence). Trimming stripped 0 bases from V and 0 bases from J, with 11 bases between. The CDR3 loop is CSARDDRKANTGELFF. CDR3 nucleotide sequence: TGCAGTGCTAGAGATGACAGGAAAGCGAACACCGGGGAGCTGTTTTTT.

This clonotype was seen ten or more times. The rearrangement uses TRBV6-5 and TRBJ1-5; possible D gene TRBD1, 6 bases. This CDR3 has 17 amino acids. Germline CDR1 reads MNHEY; CDR2 reads SVGAGI. V was pared by 5 bases and J by 0 bases, with 17 bases between. The CDR3 DNA is TGTGCCAGCAGTCCTAGCACAGGGATTTATAGCAATCAGCCCCAGCATTTT. It is translated as CASSPSTGIYSNQPQHF.

On this clonotype itself: At one end the junction does not follow the germline gene, possibly because of a read error. The chain employs TRBV5-5 and TRBJ1-5, with 8 nucleotides matching TRBD1. CDR3 length equals 15 residues. The germline V gene has CDR1 SGHKS and CDR2 YYEKEE (reference sequence). In nucleotides, the CDR3 is TGTGCCAGCAGATTGGACAGGGAGGGCAATCAGCCCCAGCATTTT. Translating it yields CASRLDREGNQPQHF. Drawing the rest from reference TRBV5-5 and TRBJ1-5, the complete variable domain is DAGVTQSPTHLIKTRGQQVTLRCSPISGHKSVSWYQQVLGQGPQFIFQYYEKEERGRGNFPDRFSARQFPNYSSELNVNALLLGDSALYLCASRLDREGNQPQHFGDGTRLSIL.

The V and J genes are TRBV6-6 and TRBJ1-6; 7 bases are shared with TRBD1. V was clipped by 2 bases and J by 4 bases; unmatched bases: 2. CDR3 length: 15 amino acids. Per germline, CDR1 MNHNY and CDR2 SVGAGI (reference sequence). In nucleotides, the CDR3 is TGTGCCAGCAGTTACGCGACAGGGTATAATTCACCCCTCCACTTT. It codes for CASSYATGYNSPLHF.

The sample holds many counts of this clonotype. The chain is built from TRBV6-4 and TRBJ2-3, with D tentatively TRBD1 (5 bases). Germline V lookup: CDR1 MRHNA, CDR2 SNTAGT. V dropped 3 bases and J dropped 0 bases, with 7 bases sitting between them. The CDR3 runs 14 residues. CDR3 region: CASSEGRSTDTQYF. The CDR3 DNA follows: TGTGCCAGCAGTGAGGGGCGGAGCACAGATACGCAGTATTTT.

This clonotype was counted a few times. The chain combines TRBV7-9 with TRBJ2-1; TRBD2 might be the D (7 bases). The CDR3 runs 16 residues. Germline CDR1 reads SEHNR; CDR2 reads FQNEAQ (reference sequence). Trimming took off 6 bases at V and 4 bases at J, with 19 bases between the two ends. The CDR3: CASSTEGGAEYNEQFF. The CDR3 bases are TGTGCCAGCAGTACGGAAGGGGGGGCAGAGTACAATGAGCAGTTCTTC.

This clonotype appeared a few times. The chain is built from TRBV6-2 or TRBV6-3 and TRBJ2-1; maybe TRBD1 (6 bases). The CDR3 is 14 residues long. Germline V gene data show CDR1 as MNHEY and CDR2 as SVGEGT. The V and J ends lost 6 bases and 4 bases respectively, with 13 bases between them. The CDR3 DNA follows: TGTGCCAGCAGACCGGACGGGACATACAATGAGCAGTTCTTC. As protein: CASRPDGTYNEQFF.

The chain recombines TRBV11-1 with TRBJ2-5; 8 nucleotides align to TRBD1. V trimming: 1 base; J trimming: 2 bases; junction bases outside the gene matches: 12. This CDR3 contains 18 residues. Germline V lookup: CDR1 SGHAT, CDR2 FQDESV (reference sequence). CDR3 in amino acids: CASSLEGRIRTGQETQYF. Here the CDR3 DNA reads TGTGCCAGCAGCTTAGAAGGTCGTATCCGGACAGGGCAAGAGACCCAGTACTTC.

This clonotype was seen a handful of times. V usage is TRBV5-1 and J usage is TRBJ1-2, with 12 bases fitting TRBD1. Germline assignment: CDR1 SGHRS and CDR2 YFSETQ. The CDR3 runs to 16 residues. Trimming at V came to 4 bases and at J to 3 bases, leaving 7 bases not matched to a gene. In DNA form, the CDR3 reads TGCGCCAGCAGCCTCACCGGGACAGGGGGCCACTATGGCTACACCTTC. Protein sequence: CASSLTGTGGHYGYTF.

V and J are TRBV4-2 and TRBJ2-7; possibly TRBD2 for D (7 bases). Germline-derived CDR1 and CDR2 are LGHNA and YNFKEQ. This CDR3 has 15 residues. V was pared by 0 bases and J by 2 bases, with 11 bases between. CDR3 sequence reads: CASSQEGGGPYEQYF. The CDR3 DNA reads TGTGCCAGCAGCCAAGAAGGGGGGGGTCCCTACGAGCAGTACTTC.

The chain employs TRBV28 and TRBJ1-5, with 9 positions matching TRBD1. Germline CDR1 and CDR2: MDHEN and SYDVKM. CDR3 length: 16 residues. The V gene end was trimmed by 6 bases and the J gene end by 5 bases; junction bases not matched to a gene: 11. In DNA form, the CDR3 reads TGTGCCAGCAGAAGCAACCGGGACAGGGAAGATCAGCCCCAGCATTTT. Residues: CASRSNRDREDQPQHF.

This clonotype was seen more than once but under ten times. The gene calls are TRBV7-8 and TRBJ1-4; no definite D call. The CDR3 has 15 residues. The V end lost 1 base, the J end lost 7 bases, and 13 bases lay between the germline ends. Germline assignment: CDR1 SGHVS and CDR2 FQNEAQ. The CDR3 sequence is CASSLDGELGEKLFF. The CDR3 bases are TGTGCCAGCAGCTTAGATGGAGAGCTAGGTGAAAAACTGTTTTTT.

The rearrangement links TRBV27 to TRBJ2-7; weak D call: TRBD2 (7 bases). The CDR3 is 15 residues long. Germline loops: CDR1 MNHEY, CDR2 SMNVEV (reference sequence). V lost 8 bases to trimming and J lost 6 bases, with 23 bases between them. CDR3 DNA sequence: TGTGCCAGCCAGCTAGGGGTCGGGGGGCTCCTCGAGCAGTACTTC. It yields the protein CASQLGVGGLLEQYF.

The V gene is TRBV4-1, the J gene TRBJ2-3, with TRBD2 matching 8 bases. V shed 0 bases, J shed 0 bases, and the junction held 5 bases outside the gene matches. There are 17 residues in the CDR3. Germline values: CDR1 MGHRA, CDR2 YSYEKL. Here the CDR3 DNA reads TGCGCCAGCAGCCAAGACTCCGCGGGGGGTAGCACAGATACGCAGTATTTT. Protein sequence: CASSQDSAGGSTDTQYF.

J is TRBJ2-5 and V is TRBV12-3 or TRBV12-4, with 7 bases fitting TRBD1. Trimming took 4 bases from V and 2 from J; bases not matched to a gene: 16. CDR3 length equals 18 residues. This CDR3 reads CASSSTRRQGGEQETQYF. The CDR3 DNA follows: TGTGCCAGCAGTTCCACCCGCAGACAGGGTGGGGAACAAGAGACCCAGTACTTC.

The J gene is TRBJ1-2, the V gene TRBV15; D not resolved. Germline CDR1 reads LNHNV; CDR2 reads YYDKDF (reference sequence). This CDR3 is 13 amino acids long. Trimming cost V 5 bases and J 7 bases, with 14 bases left between them. The CDR3 DNA reads as TGTGCCACCAGCTCGAGGGAGGGTTTTGGCTACACCTTC. Translated: CATSSREGFGYTF.

This sequence joins TRBV27 and TRBJ2-2, with D hard to call. Germline CDR1 reads MNHEY; CDR2 reads SMNVEV (reference sequence). CDR3 length: 15 residues. Deletions cut 5 bases from V and 0 bases from J, with 10 bases between. CDR3 DNA sequence: TGTGCCAGCAGTCCGACCCCGCCGAACACCGGGGAGCTGTTTTTT. Protein product: CASSPTPPNTGELFF.

This clonotype has at least ten counts. The chain carries TRBV5-1 and TRBJ2-7, with D possibly matching TRBD1 (5 bases). The CDR3 has 13 amino acids. Germline-derived CDR1 and CDR2 are SGHRS and YFSETQ. The V end lost 2 bases, the J end lost 2 bases, and 8 bases lay between the germline ends. Here the CDR3 DNA reads TGCGCCAGCAGCTTAGCAGGGACCTACGAGCAGTACTTC. Its translation: CASSLAGTYEQYF.

V is TRBV5-5 and J is TRBJ1-1; D is possibly TRBD1 (5 bases). The CDR3 is made up of 16 amino acids. From germline, CDR1 is SGHKS and CDR2 YYEKEE (reference sequence). Trimming cost V 4 bases and J 3 bases, with 19 bases left between them. CDR3 sequence reads: CASSVSTVAPDTEAFF. The CDR3 nucleotides read TGTGCCAGCAGCGTATCGACAGTGGCCCCCGACACTGAAGCTTTCTTT.

CDR3 region: CSATPGLAGGGNEQFF. In nucleotides, the CDR3 is TGCAGTGCTACCCCCGGACTAGCGGGGGGGGGGAATGAGCAGTTCTTC. The rearrangement links TRBV20-1 to TRBJ2-1; 15 nucleotides agree with TRBD2. The CDR3 has 16 amino acids. Germline loops: CDR1 DFQATT, CDR2 SNEGSKA (reference sequence). V dropped 4 bases and J dropped 7; count of bases not matched to a gene: 8.

This clonotype occurred a few times. The genes are TRBV4-2 and TRBJ2-2; possible D gene TRBD2, 7 bases. The germline V gene encodes CDR1 LGHNA and CDR2 YNFKEQ. The CDR3 runs 15 residues. V dropped 4 bases and J dropped 8 bases, with 17 bases sitting between them. Here the CDR3 reads CASSLNAGAEGELFF. The DNA for the CDR3 is TGTGCCAGCAGCCTGAACGCGGGGGCCGAAGGGGAGCTGTTTTTT.